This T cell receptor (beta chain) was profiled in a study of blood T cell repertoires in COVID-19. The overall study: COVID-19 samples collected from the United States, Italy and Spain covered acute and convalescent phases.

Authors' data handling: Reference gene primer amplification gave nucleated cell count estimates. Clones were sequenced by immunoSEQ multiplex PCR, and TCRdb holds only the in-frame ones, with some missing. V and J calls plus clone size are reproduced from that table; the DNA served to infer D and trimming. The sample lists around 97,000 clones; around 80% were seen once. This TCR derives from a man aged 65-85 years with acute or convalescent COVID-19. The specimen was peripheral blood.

Here the CDR3 DNA reads TGTGCCAGCAGCTTCAATACAGGCTATGGCTACACCTTC. It encodes CASSFNTGYGYTF. J is TRBJ1-2 and V is TRBV11-3, with a tentative D call TRBD1 (5 bases). Between the trimmed V and J ends, which lost 3 bases and 4 bases, there was a span of 9 bases. Germline assignment: CDR1 SGHNT and CDR2 YENEEA. The length of the CDR3 is 13 residues. The full variable domain, completed using reference TRBV11-3 and TRBJ1-2, is EAGVVQSPRYKIIEKKQPVAFWCNPISGHNTLYWYLQNLGQGPELLIRYENEEAVDDSQLPKDRFSAERLKGVDSTLKIQPAELGDSAVYLCASSFNTGYGYTFGSGTRLTVV.